This T cell receptor beta chain was captured by sequencing in a study of cytomegalovirus exposure and HLA in healthy donors. The PCR used 60 Vbeta and 13 Jbeta primers. The method was immunoSEQ multiplex PCR; TCRdb's version includes in-frame clones alone and lacks a portion of them. The sample lists about 190,000 clones; roughly four fifths were seen once. Specimen: PBMCs. The sequence derives from a man between 50 and 59 years old in good health and CMV-seronegative.

CDR3 DNA sequence: TGTGCCAGCACGAGGAGCGGGGGAGATACGCAGTATTTT. Translated: CASTRSGGDTQYF. The chain is built from TRBV2 and TRBJ2-3; the match to TRBD2 covers 8 bases. Looked up from germline, CDR1 is SNHLY and CDR2 is FYNNEI. The V gene end was trimmed by 7 bases and the J gene end by 5 bases; junction bases not matched to a gene: 5. The CDR3 extends over 13 amino acids. The whole variable domain, remainder taken from reference TRBV2 and TRBJ2-3, is EPEVTQTPSHQVTQMGQEVILRCVPISNHLYFYWYRQILGQKVEFLVSFYNNEISEKSEIFDDQFSVERPDGSNFTLKIRSTKLEDSAMYFCASTRSGGDTQYFGPGTRLTVL.